Listed below are T cell receptor beta chains from one sample, sequenced in a study of T cell responses to AZD1222 COVID-19 vaccine. The assay was immunoSEQ multiplex PCR, and TCRdb's table has in-frame clones only and misses some. The sample shows about 94,000 clones, around 91% of them seen only once. The source was peripheral blood, collected on day 0 of AZD1222 vaccination. Receptors were obtained from an adult in good health. Each CDR3 is given with its conserved first and last residue. Fields, in order: V gene, D gene, J gene, clone size, CDR3 protein, CDR3 DNA. D genes are given only for firm matches. Clone sizes are given selectively: once, few, many, or a class where the clone is expanded.

v_gene: TRBV4-2; d_gene: TRBD2; j_gene: TRBJ2-3; abundance: -; CDR3aa: CASSQGIGLAISQFTDTQYF; CDR3nt: TGTGCCAGCAGCCAAGGGATCGGACTAGCCATTTCCCAGTTCACAGATACGCAGTATTTT
v_gene: TRBV6-5; d_gene: -; j_gene: TRBJ2-1; abundance: many; CDR3aa: CASNRVGSNNEQFF; CDR3nt: TGTGCCAGCAACCGAGTGGGGTCCAACAATGAGCAGTTCTTC
v_gene: TRBV5-1; d_gene: -; j_gene: TRBJ2-1; abundance: -; CDR3aa: CASSPTVSGSGEQFF; CDR3nt: TGCGCCAGCAGCCCTACTGTCTCCGGTTCTGGTGAGCAGTTCTTC
v_gene: TRBV3-1/TRBV3-2; d_gene: -; j_gene: TRBJ1-3; abundance: once; CDR3aa: CASSQETGRGNTIYF; CDR3nt: TGTGCCAGCAGCCAAGAGACGGGACGTGGAAACACCATATATTTT
v_gene: TRBV6-5; d_gene: -; j_gene: TRBJ1-2; abundance: -; CDR3aa: CASSYNRDSYGYTF; CDR3nt: TGTGCCAGCAGTTATAACAGGGATTCCTATGGCTACACCTTC
v_gene: TRBV6-2/TRBV6-3; d_gene: -; j_gene: TRBJ2-3; abundance: few; CDR3aa: CASSLGGPTDTQYF; CDR3nt: TGTGCCAGCAGTCTCGGGGGCCCCACAGATACGCAGTATTTT
v_gene: TRBV9; d_gene: -; j_gene: TRBJ1-2; abundance: -; CDR3aa: CASSPVPTNYGYTF; CDR3nt: TGTGCCAGCAGCCCAGTTCCGACTAACTATGGCTACACCTTC
v_gene: TRBV5-1; d_gene: TRBD1; j_gene: TRBJ2-7; abundance: -; CDR3aa: CASSSGQGGPGEQYF; CDR3nt: TGCGCCAGCAGCTCTGGACAGGGAGGTCCGGGGGAGCAGTACTTC
v_gene: TRBV11-2; d_gene: -; j_gene: TRBJ1-1; abundance: -; CDR3aa: CASSNHRVGRGYTEAFF; CDR3nt: TGTGCCAGCTCCAACCATCGGGTCGGCAGGGGATACACTGAAGCTTTCTTT
v_gene: TRBV5-8; d_gene: -; j_gene: TRBJ1-1; abundance: -; CDR3aa: CASSPVISYTEAFF; CDR3nt: TGTGCCAGCAGCCCCGTGATTTCGTACACTGAAGCTTTCTTT
v_gene: TRBV18; d_gene: TRBD1; j_gene: TRBJ1-5; abundance: -; CDR3aa: CASSYRQGSAQPQHF; CDR3nt: TGTGCCAGCTCATATAGACAGGGGTCGGCTCAGCCCCAGCATTTT
v_gene: TRBV18; d_gene: TRBD1; j_gene: TRBJ1-1; abundance: -; CDR3aa: CASSTWTGMDTEAFF; CDR3nt: TGTGCCAGCTCAACCTGGACAGGGATGGACACTGAAGCTTTCTTT
v_gene: TRBV4-3; d_gene: -; j_gene: TRBJ2-1; abundance: -; CDR3aa: CASMLGVSGNEQFF; CDR3nt: TGCGCCAGCATGCTAGGGGTCTCGGGGAATGAGCAGTTCTTC
v_gene: TRBV7-2; d_gene: -; j_gene: TRBJ1-3; abundance: -; CDR3aa: CASSLGNQGSGNTIYF; CDR3nt: TGTGCCAGCAGCTTAGGGAACCAGGGCTCAGGAAACACCATATATTTT
v_gene: TRBV7-2; d_gene: -; j_gene: TRBJ1-5; abundance: -; CDR3aa: CASSWGRGNQPQHF; CDR3nt: TGTGCCAGCAGCTGGGGACGGGGGAATCAGCCCCAGCATTTT
v_gene: TRBV7-9; d_gene: -; j_gene: TRBJ1-5; abundance: once; CDR3aa: CASSIGTANQPQHF; CDR3nt: TGTGCCAGCAGCATAGGGACGGCCAATCAGCCCCAGCATTTT
v_gene: TRBV9; d_gene: TRBD2; j_gene: TRBJ2-3; abundance: -; CDR3aa: CASKPRGGGTDTQYF; CDR3nt: TGTGCCAGCAAGCCGCGGGGGGGCGGCACAGATACGCAGTATTTT
v_gene: TRBV5-4; d_gene: -; j_gene: TRBJ1-1; abundance: -; CDR3aa: CASSRTGSTEAFF; CDR3nt: TGTGCCAGCTCCAGGACGGGGAGCACTGAAGCTTTCTTT
v_gene: TRBV4-3; d_gene: TRBD1; j_gene: TRBJ1-4; abundance: once; CDR3aa: CASSQARQGARYLNEKLFF; CDR3nt: TGCGCCAGCAGCCAAGCTCGACAGGGGGCCAGGTATCTGAATGAAAAACTGTTTTTT
v_gene: TRBV12-3/TRBV12-4; d_gene: -; j_gene: TRBJ2-1; abundance: -; CDR3aa: CASTGGYNEQFF; CDR3nt: TGTGCCAGCACTGGAGGGTACAATGAGCAGTTCTTC
v_gene: TRBV20-1; d_gene: -; j_gene: TRBJ1-4; abundance: -; CDR3aa: CSAPGGEKLFF; CDR3nt: TGCAGTGCTCCCGGAGGCGAAAAACTGTTTTTT
v_gene: TRBV7-2; d_gene: TRBD1; j_gene: TRBJ1-3; abundance: -; CDR3aa: CASKHDRAGNTIYF; CDR3nt: TGTGCCAGCAAACATGACAGGGCTGGAAACACCATATATTTT
v_gene: TRBV10-3; d_gene: -; j_gene: TRBJ1-2; abundance: -; CDR3aa: CAISERGLINYGYTF; CDR3nt: TGTGCCATCAGTGAGAGGGGACTGATTAACTATGGCTACACCTTC
v_gene: TRBV6-5; d_gene: -; j_gene: TRBJ1-1; abundance: -; CDR3aa: CASSYGRRSRGTEAFF; CDR3nt: TGTGCCAGCAGTTACGGTCGTCGGTCCCGGGGGACTGAAGCTTTCTTT
v_gene: TRBV19; d_gene: -; j_gene: TRBJ2-5; abundance: -; CDR3aa: CASSPQVQETQYF; CDR3nt: TGTGCCAGTAGTCCCCAGGTCCAAGAGACCCAGTACTTC
v_gene: TRBV6-4; d_gene: TRBD1; j_gene: TRBJ1-6; abundance: few; CDR3aa: CASRLRTGDNSPLHF; CDR3nt: TGTGCCAGCAGGCTGAGGACAGGGGACAATTCACCCCTCCACTTT
v_gene: TRBV7-8; d_gene: TRBD2; j_gene: TRBJ2-5; abundance: -; CDR3aa: CASSYGSGGAETQYF; CDR3nt: TGTGCCAGCAGCTATGGGTCCGGGGGGGCGGAGACCCAGTACTTC
v_gene: TRBV6-5; d_gene: TRBD2; j_gene: TRBJ2-5; abundance: -; CDR3aa: CASRRLAGNKETQYF; CDR3nt: TGTGCCAGCAGAAGACTAGCGGGGAACAAGGAGACCCAGTACTTC
v_gene: TRBV6-6; d_gene: TRBD2; j_gene: TRBJ2-5; abundance: -; CDR3aa: CASSYYPGGGEETQYF; CDR3nt: TGTGCCAGCAGTTATTATCCGGGGGGTGGGGAAGAGACCCAGTACTTC
v_gene: TRBV11-2; d_gene: -; j_gene: TRBJ2-1; abundance: few; CDR3aa: CASSLDQGGEGFF; CDR3nt: TGTGCCAGCAGCTTAGATCAGGGAGGAGAGGGCTTCTTC
v_gene: TRBV30; d_gene: -; j_gene: TRBJ1-6; abundance: -; CDR3aa: CAWTSGAHTPYNSPLHF; CDR3nt: TGTGCCTGGACCTCGGGGGCACATACTCCCTATAATTCACCCCTCCACTTT
v_gene: TRBV5-4; d_gene: -; j_gene: TRBJ2-1; abundance: -; CDR3aa: CASSYRGGSYNEQFF; CDR3nt: TGTGCCAGCAGCTACAGGGGGGGGTCCTACAATGAGCAGTTCTTC
v_gene: TRBV19; d_gene: TRBD2; j_gene: TRBJ2-7; abundance: -; CDR3aa: CASSITERGGHEQYF; CDR3nt: TGTGCCAGTAGTATTACGGAGCGGGGGGGCCACGAGCAGTACTTC
v_gene: TRBV2; d_gene: TRBD1; j_gene: TRBJ2-2; abundance: once; CDR3aa: CASSLGQGLAGELFF; CDR3nt: TGTGCCAGCAGCCTGGGACAGGGGCTAGCCGGGGAGCTGTTTTTT
v_gene: TRBV19; d_gene: -; j_gene: TRBJ1-6; abundance: -; CDR3aa: CASSTDYNSPLHF; CDR3nt: TGTGCCAGTAGTACAGACTATAATTCACCCCTCCACTTT
v_gene: TRBV7-6; d_gene: TRBD1; j_gene: TRBJ1-2; abundance: -; CDR3aa: CASSPAGGGYGYTF; CDR3nt: TGTGCCAGCAGCCCCGCAGGGGGCGGCTATGGCTACACCTTC